The clone carrying this TCR beta chain was picked up many times. These data come from a study of early T cells in non-severe SARS-CoV-2 infection. The CDR3 runs 16 residues. Trimming removed 2 bases from V and 1 base from J, with 14 bases in between. The germline CDR1 and CDR2 sequences are KGHSH and LQKENI. TCRdb re-called the 5' RACE reads with MiXCR, one entry per CDR3 protein. In the table there are roughly 110,000 distinct CDR3 sequences, approximately 12% of which are singletons. The TCR comes from an adult who was a healthcare worker with PCR-confirmed SARS-CoV-2 infection or an uninfected control (not recorded which). The sample comprised whole blood. V and J are TRBV18 and TRBJ2-5; D remains unclear. The CDR3 nucleotides are TGTGCCAGCTCACCAAAGCCCCACGCTCCCCAAGAGACCCAGTACTTC. Its protein product is CASSPKPHAPQETQYF. The full variable domain, in which reference TRBV18 and TRBJ2-5 provide the parts outside the CDR3, is NAGVMQNPRHLVRRRGQEARLRCSPMKGHSHVYWYRQLPEEGLKFMVYLQKENIIDESGMPKERFSAEFPKEGPSILRIQQVVRGDSAAYFCASSPKPHAPQETQYFGPGTRLLVL.